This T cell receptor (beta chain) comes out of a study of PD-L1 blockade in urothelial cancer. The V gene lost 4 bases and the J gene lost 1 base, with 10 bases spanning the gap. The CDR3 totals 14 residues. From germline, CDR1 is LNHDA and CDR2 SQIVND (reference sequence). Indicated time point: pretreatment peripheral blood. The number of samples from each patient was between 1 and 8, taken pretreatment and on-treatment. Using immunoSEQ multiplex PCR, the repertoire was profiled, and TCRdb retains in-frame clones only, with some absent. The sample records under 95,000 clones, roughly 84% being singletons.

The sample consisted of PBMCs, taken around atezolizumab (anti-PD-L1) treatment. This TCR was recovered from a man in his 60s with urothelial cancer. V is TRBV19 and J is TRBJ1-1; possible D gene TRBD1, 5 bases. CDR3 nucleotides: TGTGCCAGTAGTAAGGGACTTCCGAACACTGAAGCTTTCTTT. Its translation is CASSKGLPNTEAFF.